This T cell receptor beta chain was documented in a study of blood T cell repertoires in COVID-19. Study summary: The United States, Italy and Spain were the sources of the acute and convalescent COVID-19 samples.

This CDR3 comprises 15 residues. Trimming removed 7 bases from V and 4 bases from J; junction bases left unmatched: 6. Germline CDR1 is LNHDA and CDR2 is SQIVND (reference sequence). Original handling: It was from reference gene primer amplification that nucleated cell counts were estimated. Method: immunoSEQ multiplex PCR; TCRdb's copy keeps in-frame clones and lacks some. V and J calls and clone size are copied from that table; D and trimming were computed from the DNA. The table records 35,000 to 50,000 clones, 76% of them present only once. There are a few counts of this clone. Specimen: peripheral blood. The source of this sequence is a man aged 80 or over with acute or convalescent COVID-19. The chain is built from TRBV19 and TRBJ1-6; 8 nucleotides line up with TRBD1. CDR3 coding DNA: TGTGCCAGTAATGACGACAGGGGATATAATTCACCCCTCCACTTT. Protein sequence: CASNDDRGYNSPLHF.